This passage covers 8 T cell receptor beta chains from one sample sequenced in a study of blood T cell repertoires in COVID-19. Only in-frame clones appear in the TCRdb table, and some are missing; sequencing was by immunoSEQ multiplex PCR. The table shows approximately 150,000 clones, with over 80% occurring only once. The sequenced sample consisted of peripheral blood. The receptors originated from a woman older than 75 with COVID-19, enrolled during active disease.

The chain joins TRBV10-3 to TRBJ1-5; D not resolved. Trimming took 4 bases from V and 7 from J, leaving 11 bases between them. Germline CDR1 ENHRY, CDR2 SYGVKD. The CDR3 is 13 residues long. The CDR3 is CAISGPGGQPQHF. For the CDR3, the DNA is TGTGCCATCAGTGGGCCAGGTGGGCAGCCCCAGCATTTT.

The chain couples TRBV3-1 (or the pseudogene TRBV3-2) to TRBJ1-2, with no clear D. The germline CDR1 and CDR2 sequences are LGHDT and YNNKEL (reference sequence). V shed 3 bases and J shed 3 bases, with 2 bases lying between them. The CDR3 has 11 residues. In DNA, the CDR3 is TGTGCCAGCAGCCACGACTATGGCTACACCTTC. Its translation: CASSHDYGYTF.

This clone has only a few counts. This sequence joins TRBV28 and TRBJ2-7; 8 nucleotides line up with TRBD2. The V gene end was trimmed by 6 bases and the J gene end by 1 base; junction bases not matched to a gene: 11. Germline CDR1 reads MDHEN; CDR2 reads SYDVKM. This CDR3 has 16 residues. The CDR3 reads CASRPPGGTISYEQYF. DNA of the CDR3: TGTGCCAGCAGACCTCCGGGGGGGACGATATCCTACGAGCAGTACTTC. Together with reference TRBV28 and TRBJ2-7, the CDR3 gives the full variable domain: DVKVTQSSRYLVKRTGEKVFLECVQDMDHENMFWYRQDPGLGLRLIYFSYDVKMKEKGDIPEGYSVSREKKERFSLILESASTNQTSMYLCASRPPGGTISYEQYFGPGTRLTVT.

V and J are TRBV7-9 and TRBJ1-4; D is possibly TRBD1 (5 bases). V lost 5 bases and J lost 8, with 15 bases in between. The germline V gene encodes CDR1 SEHNR and CDR2 FQNEAQ (reference sequence). This CDR3 spans 14 amino acids. CDR3 sequence (DNA): TGTGCCAGCAGCCTCAGGGTGATTGAGGAAAAACTGTTTTTT. It specifies CASSLRVIEEKLFF.

Here the CDR3 DNA reads TGTGCCAGCAGCCGAGGGGGGGACAGCAATCAGCCCCAGCATTTT. Translated: CASSRGGDSNQPQHF. The chain is built from TRBV4-2 and TRBJ1-5, with TRBD1 as a possible D gene (6 bases). This CDR3 region has 15 residues. Trimming removed 4 bases at V and 1 base at J, with 11 bases between. Germline V CDR1 and CDR2: LGHNA, YNFKEQ.

The chain links TRBV11-2 to TRBJ1-6, with TRBD1 as a possible D gene (6 bases). CDR1 is SGHAT, CDR2 FQNNGV, per germline. The CDR3 covers 16 residues. With 5 bases removed from V and 8 bases from J, the gap between germline ends came to 19 bases. In DNA, the CDR3 is TGTGCCAGCAGCCGAAGACAGGCCATAACCCATTCACCCCTCCACTTT. It yields the protein CASSRRQAITHSPLHF.

The chain joins TRBV5-1 to TRBJ1-6; D is possibly TRBD1 (6 bases). The V gene's germline CDR1 is SGHRS and CDR2 YFSETQ. The CDR3 contains 14 residues. Between the trimmed V and J ends, which lost 0 bases and 7 bases, there was a span of 8 bases. The chain's CDR3 is CASSLGQANSPLHF. The CDR3 coding sequence is TGCGCCAGCAGCTTGGGACAGGCAAATTCACCCCTCCACTTT.

The chain employs TRBV14 and TRBJ1-2, with D unresolved. The V gene lost 1 base and the J gene lost 4 bases, with 13 bases spanning the gap. Germline lookup yields CDR1 SGHDN and CDR2 FVKESK. CDR3 length equals 15 residues. The CDR3 bases are TGTGCCAGCAGCCAAGTCCATCAGTCGGGCTATGGCTACACCTTC. This codes for CASSQVHQSGYGYTF. Full variable domain (rest looked up from reference TRBV14 and TRBJ1-2): EAGVTQFPSHSVIEKGQTVTLRCDPISGHDNLYWYRRVMGKEIKFLLHFVKESKQDESGMPNNRFLAERTGGTYSTLKVQPAELEDSGVYFCASSQVHQSGYGYTFGSGTRLTVV.